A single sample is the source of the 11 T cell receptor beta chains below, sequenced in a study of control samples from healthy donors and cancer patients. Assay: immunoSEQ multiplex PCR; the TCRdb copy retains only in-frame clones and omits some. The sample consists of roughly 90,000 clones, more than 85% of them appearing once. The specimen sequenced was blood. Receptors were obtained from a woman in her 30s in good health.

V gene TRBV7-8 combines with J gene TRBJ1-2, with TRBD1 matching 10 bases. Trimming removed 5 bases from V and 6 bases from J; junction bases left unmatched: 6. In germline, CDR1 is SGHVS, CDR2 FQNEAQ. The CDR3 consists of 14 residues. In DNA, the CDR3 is TGTGCCAGCAGCATAAGACAGGGGGCGCATGGCTACACCTTC. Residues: CASSIRQGAHGYTF.

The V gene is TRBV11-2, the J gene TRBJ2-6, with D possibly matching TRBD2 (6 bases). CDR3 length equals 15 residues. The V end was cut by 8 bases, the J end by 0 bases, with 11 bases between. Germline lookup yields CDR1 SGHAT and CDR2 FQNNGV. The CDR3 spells CASGAGLSGANVLTF. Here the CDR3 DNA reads TGTGCCAGCGGGGCGGGGCTCTCTGGGGCCAACGTCCTGACTTTC.

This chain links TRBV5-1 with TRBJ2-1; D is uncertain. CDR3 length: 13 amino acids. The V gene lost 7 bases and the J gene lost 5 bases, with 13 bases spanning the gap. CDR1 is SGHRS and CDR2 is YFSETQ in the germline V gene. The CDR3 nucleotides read TGCGCCAGCGGGAATTCCCCAAACAATGAGCAGTTCTTC. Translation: CASGNSPNNEQFF.

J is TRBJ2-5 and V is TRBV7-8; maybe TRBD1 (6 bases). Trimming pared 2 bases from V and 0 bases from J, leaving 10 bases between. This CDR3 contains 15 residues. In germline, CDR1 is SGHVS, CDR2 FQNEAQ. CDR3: CASSLKGTHQETQYF. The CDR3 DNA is TGTGCCAGCAGCTTAAAGGGGACACACCAAGAGACCCAGTACTTC.

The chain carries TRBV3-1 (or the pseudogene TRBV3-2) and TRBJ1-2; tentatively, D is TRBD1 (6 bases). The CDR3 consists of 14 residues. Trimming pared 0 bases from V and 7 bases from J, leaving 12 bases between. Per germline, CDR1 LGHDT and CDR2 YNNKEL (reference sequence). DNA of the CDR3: TGTGCCAGCAGCCAAGATAACAGGGTTCGTGGCTACACCTTC. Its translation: CASSQDNRVRGYTF.

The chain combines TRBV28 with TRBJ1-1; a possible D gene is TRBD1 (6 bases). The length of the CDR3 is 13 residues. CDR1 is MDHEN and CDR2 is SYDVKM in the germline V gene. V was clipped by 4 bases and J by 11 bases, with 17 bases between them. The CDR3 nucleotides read TGTGCCAGCAGTTCTCACGGGGGCGCCGGGGCTTTCTTT. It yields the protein CASSSHGGAGAFF.

CDR3 loop: CATSRARLSQETQYF. In DNA form, the CDR3 reads TGTGCCACCAGCAGAGCCCGACTGAGCCAAGAGACCCAGTACTTC. V usage is TRBV15 and J usage is TRBJ2-5; no firm D call. This CDR3 region has 15 residues. With 1 base removed from V and 1 base from J, the gap between germline ends came to 10 bases. The germline gives CDR1 LNHNV, CDR2 YYDKDF (reference sequence).

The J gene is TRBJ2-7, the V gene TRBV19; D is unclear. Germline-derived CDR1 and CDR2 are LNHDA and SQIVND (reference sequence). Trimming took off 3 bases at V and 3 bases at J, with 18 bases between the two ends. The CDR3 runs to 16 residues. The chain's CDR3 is CASSIGVTEVSYEQYF. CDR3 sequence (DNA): TGTGCCAGTAGTATTGGAGTTACAGAGGTAAGCTACGAGCAGTACTTC.

CDR3 residues: CASRADRGSEAFF. The CDR3 region has the DNA TGTGCCAGTAGGGCAGACAGGGGCTCTGAAGCTTTCTTT. The chain uses TRBV19 and TRBJ1-1, with 8 bases matching TRBD1. The CDR3 is made up of 13 amino acids. CDR1 and CDR2 (germline): LNHDA, SQIVND (reference sequence). The ends lost 6 bases at V and 6 bases at J; junction bases unmatched: 6.

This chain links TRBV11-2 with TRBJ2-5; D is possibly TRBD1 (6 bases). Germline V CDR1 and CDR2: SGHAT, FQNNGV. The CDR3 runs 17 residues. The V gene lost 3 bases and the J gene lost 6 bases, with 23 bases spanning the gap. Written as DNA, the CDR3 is TGTGCCAGCAGCTTCACCCACCTCGGGACATTAGTAAAGACCCAGTACTTC. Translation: CASSFTHLGTLVKTQYF.

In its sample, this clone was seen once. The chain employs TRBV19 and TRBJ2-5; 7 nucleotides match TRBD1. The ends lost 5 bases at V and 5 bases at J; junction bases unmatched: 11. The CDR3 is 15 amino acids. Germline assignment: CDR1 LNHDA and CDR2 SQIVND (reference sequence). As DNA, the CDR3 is TGTGCCAGTAGTGTAATGACAGGGAGTGCCGAGACCCAGTACTTC. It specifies CASSVMTGSAETQYF.